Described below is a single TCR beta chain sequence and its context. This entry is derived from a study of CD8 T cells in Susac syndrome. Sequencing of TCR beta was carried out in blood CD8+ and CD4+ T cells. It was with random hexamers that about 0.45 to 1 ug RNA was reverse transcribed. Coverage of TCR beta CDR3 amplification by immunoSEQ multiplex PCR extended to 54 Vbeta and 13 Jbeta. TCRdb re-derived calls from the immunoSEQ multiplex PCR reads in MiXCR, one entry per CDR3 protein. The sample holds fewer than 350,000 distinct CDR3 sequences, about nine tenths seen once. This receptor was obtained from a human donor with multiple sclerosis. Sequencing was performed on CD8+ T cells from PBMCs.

CDR3 amino acids: CSASAGGTYNEQFF. The CDR3 nucleotides read TGCAGTGCTTCCGCGGGAGGGACCTACAATGAGCAGTTCTTC. The V gene is TRBV20-1, the J gene TRBJ2-1, with 9 bases lining up with TRBD2. CDR1 is DFQATT, CDR2 SNEGSKA, per germline (reference sequence). V was clipped by 5 bases and J by 2 bases; unmatched bases: 4. This CDR3 comprises 14 residues.